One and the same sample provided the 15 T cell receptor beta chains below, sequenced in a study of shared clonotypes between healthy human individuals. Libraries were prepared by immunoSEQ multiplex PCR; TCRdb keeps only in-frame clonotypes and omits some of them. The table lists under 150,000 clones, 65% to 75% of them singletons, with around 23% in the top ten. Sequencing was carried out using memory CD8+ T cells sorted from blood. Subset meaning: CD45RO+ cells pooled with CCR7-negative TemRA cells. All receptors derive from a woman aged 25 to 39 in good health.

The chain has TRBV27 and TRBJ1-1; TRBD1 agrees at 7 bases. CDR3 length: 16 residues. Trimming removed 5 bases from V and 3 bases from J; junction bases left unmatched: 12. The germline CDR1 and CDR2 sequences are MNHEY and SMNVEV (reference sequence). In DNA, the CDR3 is TGTGCCAGCAGTGCCGGGACGAAGACAGGGTACACTGAAGCTTTCTTT. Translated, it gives CASSAGTKTGYTEAFF.

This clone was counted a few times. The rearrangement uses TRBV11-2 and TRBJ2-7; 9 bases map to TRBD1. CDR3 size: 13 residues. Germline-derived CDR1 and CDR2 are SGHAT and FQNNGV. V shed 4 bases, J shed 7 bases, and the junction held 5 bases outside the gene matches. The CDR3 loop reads CASSSGTGWEQYF. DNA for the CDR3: TGTGCCAGCAGCTCCGGGACAGGGTGGGAGCAGTACTTC.

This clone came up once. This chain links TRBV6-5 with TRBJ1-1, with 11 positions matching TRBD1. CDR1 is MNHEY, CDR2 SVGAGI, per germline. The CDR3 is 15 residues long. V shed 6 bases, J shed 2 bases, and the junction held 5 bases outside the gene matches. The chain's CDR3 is CASSKDRGRNTEAFF. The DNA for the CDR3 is TGTGCCAGCAGCAAGGACAGGGGGCGAAACACTGAAGCTTTCTTT.

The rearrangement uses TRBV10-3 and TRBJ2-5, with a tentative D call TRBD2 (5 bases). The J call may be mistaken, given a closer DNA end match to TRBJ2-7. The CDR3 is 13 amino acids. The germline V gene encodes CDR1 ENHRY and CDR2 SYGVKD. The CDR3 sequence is CAIRTGSSYEQYF. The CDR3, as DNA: TGTGCCATCAGGACGGGGAGCTCCTACGAGCAGTACTTC.

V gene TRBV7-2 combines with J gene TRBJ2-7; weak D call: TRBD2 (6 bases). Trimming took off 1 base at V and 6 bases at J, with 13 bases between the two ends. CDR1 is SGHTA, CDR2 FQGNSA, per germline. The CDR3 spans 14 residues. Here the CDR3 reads CASSLGPGLSEQYF. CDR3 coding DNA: TGTGCCAGCAGCTTAGGTCCGGGACTGAGCGAGCAGTACTTC.

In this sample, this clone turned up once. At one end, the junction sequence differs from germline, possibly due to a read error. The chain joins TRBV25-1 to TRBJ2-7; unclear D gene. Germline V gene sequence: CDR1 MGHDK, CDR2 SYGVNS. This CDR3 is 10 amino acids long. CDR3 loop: CASRRVAAFF. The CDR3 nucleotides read TGTGCCAGCAGAAGGGTGGCTGCCTTTTTC.

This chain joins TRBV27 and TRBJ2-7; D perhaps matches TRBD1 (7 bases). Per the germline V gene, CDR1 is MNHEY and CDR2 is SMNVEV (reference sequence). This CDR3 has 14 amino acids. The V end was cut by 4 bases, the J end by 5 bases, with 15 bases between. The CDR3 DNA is TGTGCCAGCAGTTGGGGCGGAGGGGGCCACGAGCAGTACTTC. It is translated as CASSWGGGGHEQYF.

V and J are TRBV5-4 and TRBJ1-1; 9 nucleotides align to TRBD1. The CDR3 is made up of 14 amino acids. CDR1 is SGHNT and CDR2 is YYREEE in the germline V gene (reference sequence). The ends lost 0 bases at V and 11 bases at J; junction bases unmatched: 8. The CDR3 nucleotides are TGTGCCAGCAGCTTGGGGGGGGACAGGGTGATGGCTTTCTTT. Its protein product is CASSLGGDRVMAFF.

DNA for the CDR3: TGTGCCAGCCGAATAAACGTGCGTGTTAATGAAAAACTGTTTTTT. This gives the protein CASRINVRVNEKLFF. The chain joins TRBV28 to TRBJ1-4, with unresolved D. The CDR3 extends over 15 amino acids. The V and J ends lost 8 bases and 4 bases respectively, with 17 bases between them. From germline, CDR1 is MDHEN and CDR2 SYDVKM.

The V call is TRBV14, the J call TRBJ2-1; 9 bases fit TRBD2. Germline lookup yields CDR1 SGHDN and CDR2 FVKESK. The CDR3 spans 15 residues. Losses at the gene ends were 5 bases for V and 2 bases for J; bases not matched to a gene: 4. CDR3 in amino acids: CASSNLAGPYNEQFF. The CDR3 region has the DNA TGTGCCAGCAGCAATCTAGCGGGGCCCTACAATGAGCAGTTCTTC.

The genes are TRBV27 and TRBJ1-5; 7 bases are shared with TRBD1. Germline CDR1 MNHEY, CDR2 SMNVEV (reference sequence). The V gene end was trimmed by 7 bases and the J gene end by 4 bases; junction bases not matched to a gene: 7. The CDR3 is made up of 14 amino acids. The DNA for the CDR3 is TGTGCCAGCACAGGGACAGTACAAAATCAGCCCCAGCATTTT. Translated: CASTGTVQNQPQHF.

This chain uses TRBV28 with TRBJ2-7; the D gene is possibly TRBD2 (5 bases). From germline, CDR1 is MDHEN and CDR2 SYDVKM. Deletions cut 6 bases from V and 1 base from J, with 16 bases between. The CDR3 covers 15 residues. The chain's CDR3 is CASSQPAGISYEQYF. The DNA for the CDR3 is TGTGCCAGCAGCCAGCCCGCGGGCATTTCCTACGAGCAGTACTTC. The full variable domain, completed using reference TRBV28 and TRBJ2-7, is DVKVTQSSRYLVKRTGEKVFLECVQDMDHENMFWYRQDPGLGLRLIYFSYDVKMKEKGDIPEGYSVSREKKERFSLILESASTNQTSMYLCASSQPAGISYEQYFGPGTRLTVT.

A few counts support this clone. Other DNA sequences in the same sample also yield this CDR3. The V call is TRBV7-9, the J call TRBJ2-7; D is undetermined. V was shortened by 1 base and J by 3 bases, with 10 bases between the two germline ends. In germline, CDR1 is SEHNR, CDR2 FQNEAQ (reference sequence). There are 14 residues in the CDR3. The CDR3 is CASSLGREGYEQYF. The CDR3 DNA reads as TGTGCCAGCAGCTTAGGTAGGGAAGGCTACGAGCAGTACTTC.

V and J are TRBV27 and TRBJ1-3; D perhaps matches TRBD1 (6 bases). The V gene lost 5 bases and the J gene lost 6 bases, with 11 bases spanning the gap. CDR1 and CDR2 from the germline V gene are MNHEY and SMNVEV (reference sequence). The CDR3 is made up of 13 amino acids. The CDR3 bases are TGTGCCAGCAGTGCAACAGGGACAAACACCATATATTTT. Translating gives CASSATGTNTIYF.

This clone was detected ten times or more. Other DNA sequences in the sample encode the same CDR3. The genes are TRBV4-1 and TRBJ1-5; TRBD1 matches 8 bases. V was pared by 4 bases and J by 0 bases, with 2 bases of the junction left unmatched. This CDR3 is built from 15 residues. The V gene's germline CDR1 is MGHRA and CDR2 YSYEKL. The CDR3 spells CASSLTGVSNQPQHF. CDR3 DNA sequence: TGCGCCAGCAGCCTGACAGGGGTTAGCAATCAGCCCCAGCATTTT.